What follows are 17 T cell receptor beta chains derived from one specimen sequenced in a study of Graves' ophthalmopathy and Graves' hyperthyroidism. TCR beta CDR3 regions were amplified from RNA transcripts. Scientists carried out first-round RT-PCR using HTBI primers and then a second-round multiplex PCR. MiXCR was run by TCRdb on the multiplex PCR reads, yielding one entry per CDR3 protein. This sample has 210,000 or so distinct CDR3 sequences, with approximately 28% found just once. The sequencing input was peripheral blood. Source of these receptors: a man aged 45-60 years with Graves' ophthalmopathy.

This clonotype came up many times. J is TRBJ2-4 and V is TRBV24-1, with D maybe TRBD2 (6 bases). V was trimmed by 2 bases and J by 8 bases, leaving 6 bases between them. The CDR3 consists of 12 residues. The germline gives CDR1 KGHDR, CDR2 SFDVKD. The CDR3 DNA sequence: TGTGCCACCAGTGATTCGGGAGACATTCAGTACTTC. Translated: CATSDSGDIQYF.

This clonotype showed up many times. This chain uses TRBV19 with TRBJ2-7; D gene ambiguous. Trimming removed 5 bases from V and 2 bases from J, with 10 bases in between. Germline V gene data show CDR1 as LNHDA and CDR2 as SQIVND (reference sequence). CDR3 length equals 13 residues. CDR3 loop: CASSVTYPYEQYF. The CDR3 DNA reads TGTGCCAGTAGTGTGACATATCCCTACGAGCAGTACTTC.

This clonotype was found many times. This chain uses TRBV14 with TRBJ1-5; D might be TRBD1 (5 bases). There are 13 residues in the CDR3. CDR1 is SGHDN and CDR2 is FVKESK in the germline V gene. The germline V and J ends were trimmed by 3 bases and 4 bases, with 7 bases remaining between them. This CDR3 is CASSQDMNQPQHF. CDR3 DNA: TGTGCCAGCAGCCAGGACATGAATCAGCCCCAGCATTTT. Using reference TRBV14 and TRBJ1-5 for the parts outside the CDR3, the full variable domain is EAGVTQFPSHSVIEKGQTVTLRCDPISGHDNLYWYRRVMGKEIKFLLHFVKESKQDESGMPNNRFLAERTGGTYSTLKVQPAELEDSGVYFCASSQDMNQPQHFGDGTRLSIL.

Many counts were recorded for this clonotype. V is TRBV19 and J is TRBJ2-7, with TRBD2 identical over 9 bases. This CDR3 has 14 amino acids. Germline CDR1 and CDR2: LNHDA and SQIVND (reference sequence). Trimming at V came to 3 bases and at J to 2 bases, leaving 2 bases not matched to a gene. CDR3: CASSMREGTYEQYF. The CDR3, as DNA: TGTGCCAGTAGTATGCGGGAGGGAACCTACGAGCAGTACTTC.

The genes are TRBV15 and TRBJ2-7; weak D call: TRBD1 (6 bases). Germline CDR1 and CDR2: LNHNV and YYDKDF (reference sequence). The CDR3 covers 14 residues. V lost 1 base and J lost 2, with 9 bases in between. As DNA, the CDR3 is TGTGCCACCAGCAGAGGGACAGAAACCTACGAGCAGTACTTC. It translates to CATSRGTETYEQYF.

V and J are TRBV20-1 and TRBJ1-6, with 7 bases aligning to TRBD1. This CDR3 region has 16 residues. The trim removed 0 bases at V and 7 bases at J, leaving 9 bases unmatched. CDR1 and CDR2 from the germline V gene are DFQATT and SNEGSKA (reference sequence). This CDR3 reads CSARDPTGAENSPLHF. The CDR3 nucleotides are TGCAGTGCTAGAGATCCAACAGGGGCAGAGAATTCACCCCTCCACTTT.

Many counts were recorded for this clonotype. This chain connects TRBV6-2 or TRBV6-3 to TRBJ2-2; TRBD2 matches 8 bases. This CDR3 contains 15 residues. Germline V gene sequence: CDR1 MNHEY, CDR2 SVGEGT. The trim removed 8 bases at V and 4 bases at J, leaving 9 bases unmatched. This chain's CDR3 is CASQELADATGELFF. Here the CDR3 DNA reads TGTGCCAGCCAAGAACTAGCGGATGCCACCGGGGAGCTGTTTTTT.

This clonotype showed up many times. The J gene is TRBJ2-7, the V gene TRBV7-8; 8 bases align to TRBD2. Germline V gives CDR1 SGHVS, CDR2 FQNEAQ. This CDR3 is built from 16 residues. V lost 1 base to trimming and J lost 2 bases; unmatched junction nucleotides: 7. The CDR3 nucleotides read TGTGCCAGCAGCTTAGGAGGACTAGCCGATACCTACGAGCAGTACTTC. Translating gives CASSLGGLADTYEQYF. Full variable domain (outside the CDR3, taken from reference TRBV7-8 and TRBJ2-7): GAGVSQSPRYKVAKRGQDVALRCDPISGHVSLFWYQQALGQGPEFLTYFQNEAQLDKSGLPSDRFFAERPEGSVSTLKIQRTQQEDSAVYLCASSLGGLADTYEQYFGPGTRLTVT.

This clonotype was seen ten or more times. The chain's CDR3 is CASKQLAGSTDTQYF. Here the CDR3 DNA reads TGTGCCAGCAAACAACTAGCGGGGAGCACAGATACGCAGTATTTT. The J gene is TRBJ2-3, the V gene TRBV12-3 or TRBV12-4; 10 nucleotides line up with TRBD2. The CDR3 totals 15 residues. V gave up 7 bases and J gave up 0 bases; unmatched junction bases: 4.

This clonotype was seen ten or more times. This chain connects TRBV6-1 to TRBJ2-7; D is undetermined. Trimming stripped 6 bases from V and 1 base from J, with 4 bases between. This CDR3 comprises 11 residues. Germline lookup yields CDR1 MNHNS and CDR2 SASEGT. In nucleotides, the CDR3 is TGTGCCAGCAGGACTTCCTACGAGCAGTACTTC. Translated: CASRTSYEQYF.

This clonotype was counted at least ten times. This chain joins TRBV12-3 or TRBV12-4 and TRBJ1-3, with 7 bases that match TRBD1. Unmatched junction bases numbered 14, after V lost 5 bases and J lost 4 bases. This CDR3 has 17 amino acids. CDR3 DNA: TGTGCCAGCAGTGAAAGAGGGGGCACCTATGAGGGAAACACCATATATTTT. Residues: CASSERGGTYEGNTIYF.

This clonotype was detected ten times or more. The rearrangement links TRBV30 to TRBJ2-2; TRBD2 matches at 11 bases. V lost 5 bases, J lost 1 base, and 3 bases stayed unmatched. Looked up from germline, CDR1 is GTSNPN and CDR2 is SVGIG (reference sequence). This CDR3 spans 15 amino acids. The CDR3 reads CAWDGTSGNTGELFF. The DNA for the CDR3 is TGTGCCTGGGACGGGACTAGCGGGAACACCGGGGAGCTGTTTTTT. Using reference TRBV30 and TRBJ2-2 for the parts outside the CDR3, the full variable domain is SQTIHQWPATLVQPVGSPLSLECTVEGTSNPNLYWYRQAAGRGLQLLFYSVGIGQISSEVPQNLSASRPQDRQFILSSKKLLLSDSGFYLCAWDGTSGNTGELFFGEGSRLTVL.

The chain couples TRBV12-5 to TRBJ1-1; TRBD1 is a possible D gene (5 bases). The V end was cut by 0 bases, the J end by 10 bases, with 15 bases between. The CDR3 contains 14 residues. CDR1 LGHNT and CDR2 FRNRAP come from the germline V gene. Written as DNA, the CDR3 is TGTGCTAGTGGTTTGGTACAGGTTGATGCTTCAGCTTTCTTT. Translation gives CASGLVQVDASAFF.

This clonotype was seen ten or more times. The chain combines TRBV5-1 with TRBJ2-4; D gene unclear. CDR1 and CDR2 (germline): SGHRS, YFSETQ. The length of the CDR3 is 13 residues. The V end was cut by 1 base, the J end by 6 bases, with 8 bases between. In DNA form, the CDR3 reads TGCGCCAGCAGCTTGACGCATCCAAACATTCAGTACTTC. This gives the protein CASSLTHPNIQYF.

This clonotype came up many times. This chain's CDR3 is CSARDLGGYQETQYF. CDR3 bases: TGCAGTGCTAGAGATCTGGGGGGCTACCAAGAGACCCAGTACTTC. The chain couples TRBV20-1 to TRBJ2-5; D might be TRBD1 or TRBD2, each matching 6 bases. V lost 0 bases to trimming and J lost 0 bases, with 11 bases between them. This CDR3 has 15 residues. CDR1 DFQATT and CDR2 SNEGSKA come from the germline V gene (reference sequence).

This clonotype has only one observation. This chain's CDR3 is CASFTPWETQYF. The CDR3 nucleotides are TGTGCCAGCTTCACCCCATGGGAGACCCAGTACTTC. This chain uses TRBV6-1 with TRBJ2-5, with D unclear. Germline CDR1 is MNHNS and CDR2 is SASEGT. This CDR3 spans 12 amino acids. The V gene lost 8 bases and the J gene lost 5 bases, with 12 bases spanning the gap.

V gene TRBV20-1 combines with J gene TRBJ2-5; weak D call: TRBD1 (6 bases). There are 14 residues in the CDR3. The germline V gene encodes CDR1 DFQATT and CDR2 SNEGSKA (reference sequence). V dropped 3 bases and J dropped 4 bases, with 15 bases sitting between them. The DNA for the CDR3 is TGCAGTGCTAGGACAGGCTCGATAAGAGAGACCCAGTACTTC. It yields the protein CSARTGSIRETQYF.